The rows below give T cell receptor beta chains drawn from one sample of a study of blood T cell repertoires in COVID-19. Method: immunoSEQ multiplex PCR; TCRdb's copy keeps in-frame clones and lacks some. This sample yields under 200,000 clones, of which around four fifths are seen a single time; approximately 14% belongs to the top ten. Sequences were obtained from peripheral blood. The receptors shown here come from a woman in her 70s with COVID-19, enrolled during active disease. Both conserved end residues are part of each CDR3. Each record gives: J gene, V gene, CDR3 protein.

TRBJ1-6,TRBV15,CATSRDRGRAASSYNSPLHF
TRBJ1-4,TRBV28,CASIGGLNEKLFF
TRBJ1-1,TRBV28,CVSTQIRGQGTYTEAFF
TRBJ2-3,TRBV9,CASSVVAGGWADTQYF
TRBJ2-2,TRBV19,CASTRVSGRAGTGELFF
TRBJ2-3,TRBV11-3,CASSWGGTDTQYF
TRBJ2-2,TRBV19,CASRGDRANTGELFF
TRBJ2-6,TRBV3-1/TRBV3-2,CASSSISRVSGANVLTF
TRBJ2-2,TRBV6-5,CASSYGPNTGELFF
TRBJ1-1,TRBV5-6,CASSSHRTEAFF
TRBJ1-2,TRBV6-1,CASSEAVAGYYGYTF
TRBJ1-5,TRBV29-1,CSVAASLNQPQHF
TRBJ2-5,TRBV24-1,CATSEWDRGQETQYF
TRBJ1-1,TRBV6-5,CASTRTGMNTEAFF
TRBJ1-1,TRBV6-5,CASTFTRGMNTEAFF
TRBJ1-5,TRBV30,CAWSVRDRGGQPQHF
TRBJ1-2,TRBV5-5,CASSLAPSYGYTF
TRBJ1-1,TRBV5-1,CASSLDRRNTEAFF
TRBJ2-3,TRBV2,CASSVNRLSTDTQYF
TRBJ2-3,TRBV15,CATSREGLTQYF
TRBJ1-3,TRBV7-9,CASSHRDRGTGNTIYF
TRBJ2-7,TRBV27,CASTMFDPGHRSYEQYF
TRBJ1-1,TRBV18,CASSPLRGWTEAFF
TRBJ2-5,TRBV5-1,CASSPAGAEETQYF
TRBJ2-2,TRBV6-5,CASTRYTGELFF
TRBJ1-6,TRBV28,CASSLAGDLIPPLHF
TRBJ1-2,TRBV28,CASSSRAGVWYGYTF
TRBJ1-2,TRBV5-4,CASSLVQGNGYTF
TRBJ1-3,TRBV14,CASSRDRSGNTIYF
TRBJ2-2,TRBV2,CASISRANTGELFF
TRBJ1-1,TRBV6-5,CASSLPGTPNTEAFF
TRBJ1-1,TRBV19,CASSRQGRYTEAFF
TRBJ2-7,TRBV30,CAWSPHYLYEQYF
TRBJ2-3,TRBV5-4,CASSLAGEDTQYF
TRBJ2-1,TRBV7-9,CASSPIYYNEQFF
TRBJ1-6,TRBV12-5,CASGAGTGSSPLHF
TRBJ2-2,TRBV6-5,CASSYADSNTGELFF
TRBJ1-1,TRBV30,CAWSSRAEAFF
TRBJ2-5,TRBV19,CASSPDRAETQYF
TRBJ1-1,TRBV6-5,CASSYRRDTEAFF
TRBJ1-1,TRBV30,CAWRGGPNEAFF
TRBJ2-1,TRBV13,CASSLGVSYNEQFF